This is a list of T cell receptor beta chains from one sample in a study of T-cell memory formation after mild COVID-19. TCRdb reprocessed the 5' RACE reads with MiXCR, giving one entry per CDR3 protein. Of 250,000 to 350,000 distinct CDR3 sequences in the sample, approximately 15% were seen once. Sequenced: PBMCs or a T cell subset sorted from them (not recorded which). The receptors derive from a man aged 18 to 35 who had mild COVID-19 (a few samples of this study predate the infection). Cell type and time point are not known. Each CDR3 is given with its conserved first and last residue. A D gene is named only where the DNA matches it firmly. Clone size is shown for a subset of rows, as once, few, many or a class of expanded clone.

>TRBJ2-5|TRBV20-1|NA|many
TGCAGTGCTAGAGACGGGGGCAGGGGCGAAGAGACCCAGTACTTC
CSARDGGRGEETQYF
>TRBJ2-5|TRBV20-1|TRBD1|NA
TGCAGTGCTGGCCCTGGGACAGTCCAAGAGACCCAGTACTTC
CSAGPGTVQETQYF
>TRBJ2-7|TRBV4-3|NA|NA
TGCGCCAGCAGCCAAGATCGAGCAGGTTCTTACGAGCAGTACTTC
CASSQDRAGSYEQYF
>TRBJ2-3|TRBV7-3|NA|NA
TGTGCCAGCAGCTTAACGCGGGTTGTGTCAGATACGCAGTATTTT
CASSLTRVVSDTQYF
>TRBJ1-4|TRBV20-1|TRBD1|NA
TGCAGTGCGGGGACAGGGTTGGATGAAAAACTGTTTTTT
CSAGTGLDEKLFF
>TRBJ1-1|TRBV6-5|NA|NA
TGTGCCAGCACCGCGTGGCCCGAAGCTTTCTTT
CASTAWPEAFF
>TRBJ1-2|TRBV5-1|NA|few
TGCGCCAGCAGCTTGGCCCTCGGGTATTACTATGGCTACACCTTC
CASSLALGYYYGYTF
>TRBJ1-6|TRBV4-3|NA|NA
TGCGCCAGCAGCCAAGATCTTTGGGGTTCACACCTCCACTTT
CASSQDLWGSHLHF
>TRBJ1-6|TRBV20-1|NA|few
TGCAGTGCTAGAGCCTGGGATTCACCCCTCCACTTT
CSARAWDSPLHF
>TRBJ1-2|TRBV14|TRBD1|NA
TGTGCCAGCAGCCAAGGATGGACAGGGGTTAAAGGCTACACCTTC
CASSQGWTGVKGYTF
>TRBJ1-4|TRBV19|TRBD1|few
TGTGCCAGCCGGACAGGGAGTAATGAAAAACTGTTTTTT
CASRTGSNEKLFF
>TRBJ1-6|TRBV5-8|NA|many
TGTGCCAGCAGCTTGTTCTGGATTTCCTATAATTCACCCCTCCACTTT
CASSLFWISYNSPLHF
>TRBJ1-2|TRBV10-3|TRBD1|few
TGTGCCATCAGTGTGGGACAGCCGACTAACTATGGCTACACCTTC
CAISVGQPTNYGYTF
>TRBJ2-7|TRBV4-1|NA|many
TGCGCCAGCAGCCAAGGATTGGTGGGGGAAATCCGAGGGCAGTACTTC
CASSQGLVGEIRGQYF
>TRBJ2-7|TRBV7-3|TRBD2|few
TGTGCCAGCAGCCATAGCGGGGCTGACGAGCAGTACTTC
CASSHSGADEQYF
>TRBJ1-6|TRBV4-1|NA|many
TGCGCCAGCAGCCGAGGGGAGAGCTCCTATAATTCACCCCTCCACTTT
CASSRGESSYNSPLHF
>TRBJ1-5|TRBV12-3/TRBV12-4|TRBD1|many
TGTGCCAGCAGCAATACAGGGGGCAGAGCTAGCAATCAGCCCCAGCATTTT
CASSNTGGRASNQPQHF
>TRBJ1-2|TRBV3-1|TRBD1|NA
TGTGCCAGCAGCCCGGCCGACAGGGACTCTGGCTACACCTTC
CASSPADRDSGYTF
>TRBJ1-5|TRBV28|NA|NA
TGTGCCAGCAGTTTAGCCGTTAATCAGCCCCAGCATTTT
CASSLAVNQPQHF
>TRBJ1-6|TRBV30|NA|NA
TGTGCCTGGACCTTCTTCGAGAATTCACCCCTCCACTTT
CAWTFFENSPLHF
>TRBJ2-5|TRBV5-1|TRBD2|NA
TGCGCCAGCAGCTTGGAACCCCTAGCGGGGCAAGAGACCCAGTACTTC
CASSLEPLAGQETQYF
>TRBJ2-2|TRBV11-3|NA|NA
TGTGCCAGCAGCTTGTCGGACGGCGGGGAGCTGTTTTTT
CASSLSDGGELFF
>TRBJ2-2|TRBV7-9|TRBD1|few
TGTGCCGGGGGACAGTCGAACACCGGGGAGCTGTTTTTT
CAGGQSNTGELFF
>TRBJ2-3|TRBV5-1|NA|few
TGCGCCAGCACCGGTCGCAGTTACACAGATACGCAGTATTTT
CASTGRSYTDTQYF
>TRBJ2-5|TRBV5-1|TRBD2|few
TGCGCCAGCAGCATCGGACTAGCTGCTGAGACCCAGTACTTC
CASSIGLAAETQYF
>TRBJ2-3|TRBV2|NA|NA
TGTGCCAGCAGTCGAGACTTGCTCACAGATACGCAGTATTTT
CASSRDLLTDTQYF